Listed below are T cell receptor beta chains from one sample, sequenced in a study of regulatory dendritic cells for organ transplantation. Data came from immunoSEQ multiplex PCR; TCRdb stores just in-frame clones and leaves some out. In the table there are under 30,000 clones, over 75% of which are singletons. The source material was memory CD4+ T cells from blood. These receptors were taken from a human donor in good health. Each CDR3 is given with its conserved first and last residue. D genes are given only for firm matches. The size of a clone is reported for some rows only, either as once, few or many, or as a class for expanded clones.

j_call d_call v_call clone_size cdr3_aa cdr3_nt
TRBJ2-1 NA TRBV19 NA CASSIFRYNEQFF TGTGCCAGTAGTATCTTCCGTTACAATGAGCAGTTCTTC
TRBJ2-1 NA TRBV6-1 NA CASVPSAAPGQQFF TGTGCCAGCGTTCCATCGGCCGCCCCGGGACAGCAGTTCTTC
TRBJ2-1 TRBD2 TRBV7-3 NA CASELEAGDRNEQFF TGTGCCAGCGAGTTAGAAGCGGGAGACAGAAATGAGCAGTTCTTC
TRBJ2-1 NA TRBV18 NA CASSPQLSSYNEQFF TGTGCCAGCTCACCACAGTTGAGCTCCTACAATGAGCAGTTCTTC
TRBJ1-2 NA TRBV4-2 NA CASSQDLGYGYTF TGTGCCAGCAGCCAAGATCTGGGATATGGCTACACCTTC
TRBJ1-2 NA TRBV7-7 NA CASSLGGLGRVNYGYTF TGTGCTAGCAGCTTAGGGGGGTTGGGCAGGGTCAACTATGGCTACACCTTC
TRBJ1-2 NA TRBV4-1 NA CASSQSAGYGYTF TGCGCCAGCAGCCAGTCAGCAGGGTATGGCTACACCTTC
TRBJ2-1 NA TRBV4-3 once CASSPHLGRSSYNEQFF TGCGCCAGCAGCCCTCATCTCGGGCGGAGCTCCTACAATGAGCAGTTCTTC
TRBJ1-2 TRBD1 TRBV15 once CATSREGQGAGGYTF TGTGCCACCAGCAGAGAGGGACAGGGGGCGGGTGGCTACACCTTC
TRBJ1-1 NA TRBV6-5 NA CASSFGNTEAFF TGTGCCAGCAGTTTCGGAAACACTGAAGCTTTCTTT
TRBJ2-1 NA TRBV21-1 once CASSNRMHPGQFF TGTGCCAGCAGCAACCGAATGCACCCGGGGCAGTTCTTC
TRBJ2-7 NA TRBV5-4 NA CASSLGQGIYEQYF TGTGCCAGCAGCTTGGGGCAGGGGATCTACGAGCAGTACTTC
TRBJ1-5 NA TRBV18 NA CASSRADSNQPQHF TGTGCCAGCTCACGGGCGGATAGCAATCAGCCCCAGCATTTT
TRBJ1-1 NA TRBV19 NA CASSIGTEGSGAFF TGTGCCAGTAGTATTGGGACGGAGGGGTCAGGAGCTTTCTTT